This T cell receptor (beta chain) appears in the sequencing data of a study of cytomegalovirus exposure and HLA in healthy donors. Sequencing used immunoSEQ multiplex PCR; TCRdb keeps in-frame clones, though not all of them. This sample has fewer than 100,000 clones, with roughly 94% found just once. The CDR3 sequence is 15 residues long. V was clipped by 6 bases and J by 3 bases, with 16 bases between them. The germline V gene has CDR1 SNHLY and CDR2 FYNNEI. What was sequenced was PBMCs. The source of this sequence is a woman under 30 in good health and CMV-seropositive. The chain joins TRBV2 to TRBJ2-3, with D maybe TRBD1 (6 bases). The CDR3 loop is CASRRNYRATDTQYF. In nucleotides, the CDR3 is TGTGCCAGCAGGCGGAATTACAGGGCTACAGATACGCAGTATTTT. Using reference TRBV2 and TRBJ2-3 for the parts outside the CDR3, the full variable domain is EPEVTQTPSHQVTQMGQEVILRCVPISNHLYFYWYRQILGQKVEFLVSFYNNEISEKSEIFDDQFSVERPDGSNFTLKIRSTKLEDSAMYFCASRRNYRATDTQYFGPGTRLTVL.